The next 18 T cell receptor beta chains were all read from a single sample in a study of PD-1 blockade in classical Hodgkin lymphoma. After autologous stem cell transplantation all patients relapsed, and prior brentuximab vedotin exposure differed between cohorts. This table comes from immunoSEQ multiplex PCR, and its TCRdb copy is limited to in-frame clones, with some not included. The profile covers under 20,000 clones, with around 76% appearing a single time and 25% to 30% taken by the ten largest. The specimen was peripheral blood mononuclear cells (PBMCs), collected before the second cycle of nivolumab. Receptors were obtained from a human donor with classical Hodgkin lymphoma.

V is TRBV7-6 and J is TRBJ2-1; possibly TRBD2 for D (5 bases). The CDR3 has 16 amino acids. V was trimmed by 0 bases and J by 8 bases, leaving 17 bases between them. The germline V gene encodes CDR1 SGHVS and CDR2 FNYEAQ. CDR3 residues: CASSLAAHGVGDEQFF. CDR3 DNA sequence: TGTGCCAGCAGCTTAGCAGCTCACGGCGTCGGGGATGAGCAGTTCTTC. The entire variable domain, with the rest obtained from reference TRBV7-6 and TRBJ2-1, is as follows: GAGVSQSPRYKVTKRGQDVALRCDPISGHVSLYWYRQALGQGPEFLTYFNYEAQQDKSGLPNDRFSAERPEGSISTLTIQRTEQRDSAMYRCASSLAAHGVGDEQFFGPGTRLTVL.

Details on this clone: The same CDR3 can be traced to other DNA sequences in this sample. This sequence joins TRBV6-6 and TRBJ1-5; 8 nucleotides agree with TRBD1. Germline lookup yields CDR1 MNHNY and CDR2 SVGAGI (reference sequence). The V and J ends lost 6 bases and 2 bases, in that order; junction bases with no gene match: 3. This CDR3 has 14 residues. CDR3 in amino acids: CASSPTGGNQPQHF. In DNA form, the CDR3 reads TGTGCCAGCAGCCCGACAGGGGGCAATCAGCCCCAGCATTTT.

The chain carries TRBV11-2 and TRBJ1-5; D remains unclear. The V end was cut by 3 bases, the J end by 5 bases, with 11 bases between. The CDR3 totals 14 residues. CDR1 is SGHAT and CDR2 is FQNNGV in the germline V gene. CDR3 nucleotide sequence: TGTGCCAGCAGCTTGTCGCGGGCGCATCAGCCCCAGCATTTT. It yields the protein CASSLSRAHQPQHF.

The rearrangement links TRBV19 to TRBJ1-3; the match to TRBD1 covers 10 bases. The CDR3 covers 15 residues. Germline V gene data show CDR1 as LNHDA and CDR2 as SQIVND (reference sequence). The V gene end was trimmed by 8 bases and the J gene end by 0 bases; junction bases not matched to a gene: 4. The CDR3 coding sequence is TGTGCCAGTCGGACAGGGGGAAACTCTGGAAACACCATATATTTT. This sequence encodes CASRTGGNSGNTIYF. Variable domain in full (rest from reference TRBV19 and TRBJ1-3): DGGITQSPKYLFRKEGQNVTLSCEQNLNHDAMYWYRQDPGQGLRLIYYSQIVNDFQKGDIAEGYSVSREKKESFPLTVTSAQKNPTAFYLCASRTGGNSGNTIYFGEGSWLTVV.

This clone is a singleton in its sample. The chain carries TRBV7-9 and TRBJ2-7, with TRBD1 matching over 7 bases. Germline V gene lookup returns CDR1 SEHNR and CDR2 FQNEAQ (reference sequence). The CDR3 consists of 15 residues. Trimming took 1 base from V and 0 from J; bases not matched to a gene: 3. Here the CDR3 reads CASSLVRGPSYEQYF. DNA of the CDR3: TGTGCCAGCAGCTTAGTAAGGGGGCCCTCCTACGAGCAGTACTTC.

The chain employs TRBV19 and TRBJ2-1, with TRBD1 matching over 9 bases. Germline-derived CDR1 and CDR2 are LNHDA and SQIVND (reference sequence). The CDR3 sequence is 14 residues long. Trimming cost V 11 bases and J 7 bases; bases outside gene matches: 12. The CDR3 DNA reads as TGTGCCGCCGCCCGGGACAGGGTAGGAAATGAGCAGTTCTTC. As protein: CAAARDRVGNEQFF.

The chain carries TRBV5-6 and TRBJ1-1; no reliable D call. The germline V and J ends were trimmed by 6 bases and 5 bases, with 5 bases remaining between them. Germline V CDR1 and CDR2: SGHDT, YYEEEE. This CDR3 is built from 10 residues. The CDR3 loop is CASKETEAFF. The CDR3 DNA reads as TGTGCCAGCAAAGAAACTGAAGCTTTCTTT. The full variable domain, rest sourced from reference TRBV5-6 and TRBJ1-1, is DAGVTQSPTHLIKTRGQQVTLRCSPKSGHDTVSWYQQALGQGPQFIFQYYEEEERQRGNFPDRFSGHQFPNYSSELNVNALLLGDSALYLCASKETEAFFGQGTRLTVV.

Worth noting for this clone: Other nucleotide sequences in the sample specify the same CDR3. The chain uses TRBV29-1 and TRBJ1-1, with TRBD1 identical over 10 bases. The CDR3 contains 14 residues. Per germline, CDR1 SQVTM and CDR2 ANQGSEA. Germline trimming cut 5 bases from V and 7 bases from J; bases unmatched to any gene: 10. CDR3 bases: TGCAGCGTTTTAAGGGACAGGGGCCGAGATGAAGCTTTCTTT. Its protein is CSVLRDRGRDEAFF.

The chain has TRBV5-6 and TRBJ1-5; the match to TRBD1 covers 9 bases. Trimming removed 4 bases from V and 4 bases from J; junction bases left unmatched: 9. The germline gives CDR1 SGHDT, CDR2 YYEEEE. The CDR3 loop spans 16 amino acids. CDR3 residues: CASSHAGTGFNQPQHF. In nucleotides, the CDR3 is TGTGCCAGCAGCCACGCCGGGACAGGGTTTAATCAGCCCCAGCATTTT.

This clone was seen only a few times. CDR3 coding DNA: TGTGCCAGCAGTGCTACTAGCGGGGCCTTCTACAATGAGCAGTTCTTC. Its protein is CASSATSGAFYNEQFF. The chain combines TRBV6-1 with TRBJ2-1, with TRBD2 identical over 10 bases. This CDR3 spans 16 amino acids. V lost 4 bases, J lost 3 bases, and 6 bases stayed unmatched. CDR1 and CDR2 (germline): MNHNS, SASEGT.

CDR3 sequence (DNA): TGTGCCAGCAGCTTGATCGGGGGGAGCACAGATACGCAGTATTTT. This sequence encodes CASSLIGGSTDTQYF. The chain couples TRBV7-3 to TRBJ2-3, with 7 bases that match TRBD2. After removal of 3 bases from V and 0 bases from J, the junction contained 3 bases not matched to a gene. The CDR3 loop spans 15 amino acids. Germline V lookup: CDR1 SGHTA, CDR2 FQGTGA. Complete variable domain (other parts from reference TRBV7-3 and TRBJ2-3): GAGVSQTPSNKVTEKGKYVELRCDPISGHTALYWYRQSLGQGPEFLIYFQGTGAADDSGLPNDRFFAVRPEGSVSTLKIQRTERGDSAVYLCASSLIGGSTDTQYFGPGTRLTVL.

Only a few counts were recorded for this clone. The genes are TRBV15 and TRBJ1-4, with 7 bases fitting TRBD1. The CDR3 covers 14 residues. The germline CDR1 and CDR2 sequences are LNHNV and YYDKDF (reference sequence). Germline trimming cut 4 bases from V and 8 bases from J; bases unmatched to any gene: 7. Here the CDR3 DNA reads TGTGCCACCAGCACGACAGGGATAGGGGAAAAACTGTTTTTT. Translated: CATSTTGIGEKLFF.

The V call is TRBV6-5, the J call TRBJ2-2, with unresolved D. V lost 8 bases and J lost 4, with 8 bases in between. CDR1 and CDR2 (germline): MNHEY, SVGAGI. The CDR3 covers 12 residues. CDR3 sequence: CASSQPTGELFF. In DNA form, the CDR3 reads TGTGCCAGCTCCCAGCCCACCGGGGAGCTGTTTTTT.

CDR3 loop: CASSLKVLLSKNIQYF. CDR3 DNA sequence: TGCGCCAGCAGCCTTAAGGTTTTATTGAGCAAAAACATTCAGTACTTC. This chain uses TRBV5-1 with TRBJ2-4, with D hard to call. The V end was cut by 4 bases, the J end by 3 bases, with 17 bases between. The CDR3 is 16 residues long. Germline CDR1 is SGHRS and CDR2 is YFSETQ.

This clone appeared a single time. The chain couples TRBV28 to TRBJ2-1; TRBD2 matches 13 bases. V was clipped by 6 bases and J by 7 bases; unmatched bases: 3. This CDR3 has 14 amino acids. CDR1 and CDR2 from the germline V gene are MDHEN and SYDVKM. CDR3 loop: CASRTSGGANEQFF. The DNA of the CDR3 is TGTGCCAGCAGAACTAGCGGGGGGGCTAATGAGCAGTTCTTC.

The rearrangement joins TRBV5-8 to TRBJ1-5; D not resolved. Germline CDR1 SGHTS, CDR2 YDEGEE. The CDR3 is made up of 15 amino acids. V lost 0 bases and J lost 2, with 9 bases in between. The CDR3 DNA is TGTGCCAGCAGCTTGGACGGGGAGGGCAATCAGCCCCAGCATTTT. It translates to CASSLDGEGNQPQHF.

Concerning this clone: The junction departs from the called germline gene at one end, perhaps through a read error. The chain has TRBV7-7 and TRBJ2-1, with D possibly being TRBD1 (6 bases). The CDR3 has 13 residues. Per the germline V gene, CDR1 is SSHAT and CDR2 is FNYEAQ (reference sequence). The CDR3: CASSLDRSEEQFF. DNA of the CDR3: TGTGCTAGCAGCTTAGACAGGTCTGAGGAGCAGTTCTTC.

V usage is TRBV11-2 and J usage is TRBJ1-5, with 11 bases fitting TRBD1. Per germline, CDR1 SGHAT and CDR2 FQNNGV. The CDR3 spans 16 residues. Trimming removed 5 bases from V and 4 bases from J; junction bases left unmatched: 7. The CDR3 region has the DNA TGTGCCAGCAGCCTAAGGGGACAGGGGGTTAATCAGCCCCAGCATTTT. Translation gives CASSLRGQGVNQPQHF.